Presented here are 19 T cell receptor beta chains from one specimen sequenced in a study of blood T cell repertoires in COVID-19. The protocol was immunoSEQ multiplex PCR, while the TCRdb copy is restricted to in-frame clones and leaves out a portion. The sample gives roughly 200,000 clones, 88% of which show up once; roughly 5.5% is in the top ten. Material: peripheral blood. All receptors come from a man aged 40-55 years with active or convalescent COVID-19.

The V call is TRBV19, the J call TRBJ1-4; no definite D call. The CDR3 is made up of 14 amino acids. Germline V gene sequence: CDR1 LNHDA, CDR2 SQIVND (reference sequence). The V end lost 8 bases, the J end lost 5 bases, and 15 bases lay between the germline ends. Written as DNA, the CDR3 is TGTGCCAGTCGGGCGGGCCCTCAGAATGAAAAACTGTTTTTT. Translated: CASRAGPQNEKLFF.

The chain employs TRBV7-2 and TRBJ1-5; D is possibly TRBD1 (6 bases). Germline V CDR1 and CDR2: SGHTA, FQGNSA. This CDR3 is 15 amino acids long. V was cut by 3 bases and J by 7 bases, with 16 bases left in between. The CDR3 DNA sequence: TGTGCCAGCAGCTTGCAACAGGGTTCAGGGCAGCCCCAGCATTTT. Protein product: CASSLQQGSGQPQHF.

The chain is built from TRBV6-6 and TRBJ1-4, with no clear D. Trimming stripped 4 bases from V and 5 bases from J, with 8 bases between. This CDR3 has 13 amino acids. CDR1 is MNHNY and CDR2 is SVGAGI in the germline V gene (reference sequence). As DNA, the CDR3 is TGTGCCAGCAGTTTAAATCCGAATGAAAAACTGTTTTTT. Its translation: CASSLNPNEKLFF.

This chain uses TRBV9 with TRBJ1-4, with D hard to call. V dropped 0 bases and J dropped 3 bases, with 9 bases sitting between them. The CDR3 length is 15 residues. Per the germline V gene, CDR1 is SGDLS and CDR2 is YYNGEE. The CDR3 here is CASSVGGGPNEKLFF. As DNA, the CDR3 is TGTGCCAGCAGCGTAGGGGGAGGGCCTAATGAAAAACTGTTTTTT.

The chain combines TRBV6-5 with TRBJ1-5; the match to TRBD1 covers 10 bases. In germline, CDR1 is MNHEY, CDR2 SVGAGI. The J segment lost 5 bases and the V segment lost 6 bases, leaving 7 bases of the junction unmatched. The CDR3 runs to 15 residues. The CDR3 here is CASRATGGDYQPQHF. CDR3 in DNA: TGTGCCAGCAGAGCGACAGGGGGCGATTATCAGCCCCAGCATTTT.

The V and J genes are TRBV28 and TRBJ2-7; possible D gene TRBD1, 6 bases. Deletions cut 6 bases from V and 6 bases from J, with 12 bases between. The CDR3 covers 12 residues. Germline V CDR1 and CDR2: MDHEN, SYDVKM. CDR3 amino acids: CASRTGLIEQYF. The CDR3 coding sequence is TGTGCCAGCAGGACAGGCCTGATCGAGCAGTACTTC.

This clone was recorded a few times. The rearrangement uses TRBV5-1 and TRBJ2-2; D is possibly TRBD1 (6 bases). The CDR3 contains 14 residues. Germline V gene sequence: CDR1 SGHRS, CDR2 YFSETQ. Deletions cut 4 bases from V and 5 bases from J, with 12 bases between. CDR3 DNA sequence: TGCGCCAGCAGCGTAACCGACAGGACCGGGGAGCTGTTTTTT. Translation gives CASSVTDRTGELFF.

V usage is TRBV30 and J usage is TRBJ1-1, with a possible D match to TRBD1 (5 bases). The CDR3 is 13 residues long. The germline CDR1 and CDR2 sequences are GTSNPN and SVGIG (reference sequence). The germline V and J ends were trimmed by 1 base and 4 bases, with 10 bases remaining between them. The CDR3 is CAWSDRGSTEAFF. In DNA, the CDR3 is TGTGCCTGGAGTGATAGGGGTAGCACTGAAGCTTTCTTT.

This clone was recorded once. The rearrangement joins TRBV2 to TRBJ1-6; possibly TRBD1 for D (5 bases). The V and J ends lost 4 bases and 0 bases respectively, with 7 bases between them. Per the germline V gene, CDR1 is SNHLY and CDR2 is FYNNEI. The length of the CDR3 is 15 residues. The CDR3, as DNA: TGTGCCAGCAGTGCCGACAGCTCCTATAATTCACCCCTCCACTTT. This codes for CASSADSSYNSPLHF. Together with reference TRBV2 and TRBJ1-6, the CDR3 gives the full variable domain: EPEVTQTPSHQVTQMGQEVILRCVPISNHLYFYWYRQILGQKVEFLVSFYNNEISEKSEIFDDQFSVERPDGSNFTLKIRSTKLEDSAMYFCASSADSSYNSPLHFGNGTRLTVT.

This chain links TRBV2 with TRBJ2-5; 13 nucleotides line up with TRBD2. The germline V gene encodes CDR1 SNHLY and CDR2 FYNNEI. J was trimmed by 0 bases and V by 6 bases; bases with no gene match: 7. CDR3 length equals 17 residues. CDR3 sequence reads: CASRLGTSGAYQETQYF. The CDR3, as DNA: TGTGCCAGCAGACTCGGGACTAGCGGGGCGTACCAAGAGACCCAGTACTTC.

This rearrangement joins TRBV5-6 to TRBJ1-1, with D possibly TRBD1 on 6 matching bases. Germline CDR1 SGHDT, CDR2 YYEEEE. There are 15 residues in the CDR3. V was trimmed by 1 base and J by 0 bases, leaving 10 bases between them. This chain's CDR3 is CASSLPWTVNTEAFF. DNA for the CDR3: TGTGCCAGCAGCTTGCCCTGGACAGTGAACACTGAAGCTTTCTTT.

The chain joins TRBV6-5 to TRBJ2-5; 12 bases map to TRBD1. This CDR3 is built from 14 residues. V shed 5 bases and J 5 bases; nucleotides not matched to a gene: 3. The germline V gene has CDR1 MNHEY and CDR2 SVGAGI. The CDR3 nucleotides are TGTGCCAGCAGTAGGGGACAGGGGGCCGAGACCCAGTACTTC. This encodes CASSRGQGAETQYF.

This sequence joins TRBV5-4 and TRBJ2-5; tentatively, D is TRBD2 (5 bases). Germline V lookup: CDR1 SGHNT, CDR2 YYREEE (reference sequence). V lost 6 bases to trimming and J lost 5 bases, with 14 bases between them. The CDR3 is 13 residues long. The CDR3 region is CASNPGEEETQYF. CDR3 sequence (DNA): TGTGCCAGCAACCCCGGGGAAGAGGAGACCCAGTACTTC.

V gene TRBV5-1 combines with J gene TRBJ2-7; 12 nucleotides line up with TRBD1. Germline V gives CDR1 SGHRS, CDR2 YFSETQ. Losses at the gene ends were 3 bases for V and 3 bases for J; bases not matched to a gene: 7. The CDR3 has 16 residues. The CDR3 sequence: CASSSQGQGAFYEQYF. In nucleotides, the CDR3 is TGCGCCAGCAGCTCACAGGGACAGGGGGCTTTCTACGAGCAGTACTTC.

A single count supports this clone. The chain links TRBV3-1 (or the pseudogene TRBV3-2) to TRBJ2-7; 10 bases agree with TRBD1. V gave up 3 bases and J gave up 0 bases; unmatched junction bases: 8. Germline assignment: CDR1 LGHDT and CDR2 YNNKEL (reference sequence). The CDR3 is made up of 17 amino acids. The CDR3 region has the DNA TGTGCCAGCAGCCAGTCGACAGGGGGCCTCAACTCCTACGAGCAGTACTTC. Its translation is CASSQSTGGLNSYEQYF.

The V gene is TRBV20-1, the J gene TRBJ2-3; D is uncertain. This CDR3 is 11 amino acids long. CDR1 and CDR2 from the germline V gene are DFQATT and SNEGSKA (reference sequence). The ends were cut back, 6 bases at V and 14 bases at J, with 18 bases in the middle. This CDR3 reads CSASPRDSWYF. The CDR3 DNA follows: TGCAGTGCCAGCCCGCGAGACTCCTGGTATTTT.

In DNA, the CDR3 is TGCGCCAGCCGGGGGGGAATCAACTCCTACGAGCAGTACTTC. Translated, it gives CASRGGINSYEQYF. The V gene is TRBV5-1, the J gene TRBJ2-7; 8 bases agree with TRBD2. Germline V gene lookup returns CDR1 SGHRS and CDR2 YFSETQ. The V and J ends lost 7 bases and 0 bases, in that order; junction bases with no gene match: 6. CDR3 length equals 14 residues.

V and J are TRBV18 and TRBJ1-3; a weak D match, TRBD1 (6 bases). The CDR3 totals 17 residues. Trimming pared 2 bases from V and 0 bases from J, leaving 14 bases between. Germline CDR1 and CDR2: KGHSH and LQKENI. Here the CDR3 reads CASSPERQDYSGNTIYF. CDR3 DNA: TGTGCCAGCTCACCAGAACGACAGGATTACTCTGGAAACACCATATATTTT.

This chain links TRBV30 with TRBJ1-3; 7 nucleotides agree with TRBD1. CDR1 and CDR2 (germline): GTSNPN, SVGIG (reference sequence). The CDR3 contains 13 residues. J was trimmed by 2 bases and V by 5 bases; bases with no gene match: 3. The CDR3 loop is CAWGDRAGNTIYF. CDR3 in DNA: TGTGCCTGGGGAGACAGGGCTGGAAACACCATATATTTT.